These 23 T cell receptor beta chains share one sample of origin, sequenced in a study of blood T cell repertoires in COVID-19. Profiled with immunoSEQ multiplex PCR; TCRdb holds only in-frame clones, not every one. In the table there are under 200,000 clones, around nine tenths of which are singletons. The sample taken for sequencing was peripheral blood. The receptor set was obtained from a man between 60 and 70 years old with active or convalescent COVID-19.

In its sample, this clone was seen a few times. V is TRBV9 and J is TRBJ1-6; D remains unclear. V was clipped by 4 bases and J by 0 bases, with 8 bases between them. Germline lookup yields CDR1 SGDLS and CDR2 YYNGEE. This CDR3 contains 15 residues. Here the CDR3 DNA reads TGTGCCAGCAGCTTGGACTCCTCCTATAATTCACCCCTCCACTTT. This translates into CASSLDSSYNSPLHF.

The rearrangement uses TRBV10-3 and TRBJ2-1, with 9 bases matching TRBD2. Trimming took 3 bases from V and 9 from J; bases not matched to a gene: 9. The CDR3 is made up of 15 amino acids. CDR1 is ENHRY and CDR2 is SYGVKD in the germline V gene. The CDR3 bases are TGTGCCATCAGTGACGGTAGCGGGGGCCTAAGTGAGCAGTTCTTC. It codes for CAISDGSGGLSEQFF.

This clone was seen just once. V is TRBV2 and J is TRBJ1-1, with D unresolved. Trimming left V 9 bases short and J 6 bases short, with 11 bases between. Germline V gene lookup returns CDR1 SNHLY and CDR2 FYNNEI. The CDR3 loop spans 11 amino acids. CDR3 coding DNA: TGTGCCAGTCGATACAGTGCTGAAGCTTTCTTT. It specifies CASRYSAEAFF.

The chain uses TRBV5-8 and TRBJ1-5; no clear D. The CDR3 spans 16 residues. Germline V gene lookup returns CDR1 SGHTS and CDR2 YDEGEE. The V end was cut by 4 bases, the J end by 0 bases, with 14 bases between. CDR3 amino acids: CASSLGDYHSNQPQHF. The DNA for the CDR3 is TGTGCCAGCAGCCTCGGAGACTACCATAGCAATCAGCCCCAGCATTTT. Full variable domain (remainder filled in from reference TRBV5-8 and TRBJ1-5): EAGVTQSPTHLIKTRGQQATLRCSPISGHTSVYWYQQALGLGLQFLLWYDEGEERNRGNFPPRFSGRQFPNYSSELNVNALELEDSALYLCASSLGDYHSNQPQHFGDGTRLSIL.

V is TRBV5-1 and J is TRBJ2-6; 9 nucleotides line up with TRBD1. The V gene end was trimmed by 3 bases and the J gene end by 0 bases; junction bases not matched to a gene: 4. This CDR3 is built from 17 residues. Germline values: CDR1 SGHRS, CDR2 YFSETQ. The CDR3 nucleotides read TGCGCCAGCAGCTCGAGGACAGGGGCCTCTGGGGCCAACGTCCTGACTTTC. Protein sequence: CASSSRTGASGANVLTF.

V is TRBV2 and J is TRBJ2-5, with 10 bases identical to TRBD1. Trimming took 8 bases from V and 6 from J; bases not matched to a gene: 12. CDR1 is SNHLY and CDR2 is FYNNEI in the germline V gene. CDR3 size: 15 residues. The CDR3, as DNA: TGTGCCAGCCTCCGGCCGGACAGGGGGAGGAAGACCCAGTACTTC. It specifies CASLRPDRGRKTQYF.

The V gene is TRBV6-2 or TRBV6-3, the J gene TRBJ1-5; 11 bases are a match to TRBD1. The CDR3 runs to 16 residues. V was pared by 0 bases and J by 6 bases, with 4 bases of the junction left unmatched. Germline V gene data show CDR1 as MNHEY and CDR2 as SVGEGT. CDR3: CASSYSGTGGFQPQHF. The CDR3 DNA reads as TGTGCCAGCAGTTACTCAGGGACAGGGGGATTTCAGCCCCAGCATTTT.

This chain connects TRBV19 to TRBJ1-5, with D tentatively TRBD1 (5 bases). V was pared by 1 base and J by 0 bases, with 13 bases between. Germline values: CDR1 LNHDA, CDR2 SQIVND (reference sequence). This CDR3 has 17 residues. CDR3 amino acids: CASSIVGWGDSNQPQHF. The CDR3 region has the DNA TGTGCCAGTAGTATAGTTGGGTGGGGGGATAGCAATCAGCCCCAGCATTTT.

The chain carries TRBV13 and TRBJ2-3; 9 bases align to TRBD2. The CDR3 totals 15 residues. With V trimmed by 5 bases and J by 2 bases, 5 bases remained unmatched. Looked up from germline, CDR1 is PRHDT and CDR2 is FYEKMQ (reference sequence). The CDR3 loop reads CASSPGLADTDTQYF. The DNA for the CDR3 is TGTGCCAGCAGCCCGGGACTAGCCGACACAGATACGCAGTATTTT.

This sequence joins TRBV19 and TRBJ1-1, with 8 positions matching TRBD1. CDR1 and CDR2 (germline): LNHDA, SQIVND (reference sequence). The CDR3 is 16 residues long. With 5 bases clipped from V and 5 bases from J, the junction kept 13 bases outside the gene matches. CDR3 in amino acids: CASSLPWTGRRTEAFF. The DNA of the CDR3 is TGTGCCAGTAGTCTTCCGTGGACAGGGCGGAGAACTGAAGCTTTCTTT.

This chain joins TRBV6-4 and TRBJ2-3, with D possibly TRBD2 on 6 matching bases. In germline, CDR1 is MRHNA, CDR2 SNTAGT. CDR3 length: 16 residues. V was trimmed by 0 bases and J by 4 bases, leaving 14 bases between them. In nucleotides, the CDR3 is TGTGCCAGCAGTGACTCAAAGGGAGGTTCCTCAGATACGCAGTATTTT. This encodes CASSDSKGGSSDTQYF.

The CDR3 DNA follows: TGTGCCACTCGGGAGACGAACACTGAAGCTTTCTTT. Protein: CATRETNTEAFF. This chain uses TRBV24-1 with TRBJ1-1; D call uncertain. The CDR3 runs 12 residues. CDR1 KGHDR and CDR2 SFDVKD come from the germline V gene. Trimming shortened V by 10 bases and J by 1 base, and 9 bases separated the two germline ends.

V usage is TRBV7-9 and J usage is TRBJ2-1; the match to TRBD2 covers 8 bases. With V trimmed by 5 bases and J by 9 bases, 15 bases remained unmatched. The CDR3 sequence is 16 residues long. CDR1 and CDR2 (germline): SEHNR, FQNEAQ (reference sequence). Here the CDR3 DNA reads TGTGCCAGCAGCCCCCCGGGTAGCGGGGTCTTAGGTGAGCAGTTCTTC. Residues: CASSPPGSGVLGEQFF.

The genes are TRBV7-9 and TRBJ1-2; 8 nucleotides match TRBD1. The germline CDR1 and CDR2 sequences are SEHNR and FQNEAQ (reference sequence). J was trimmed by 6 bases and V by 4 bases; bases with no gene match: 7. The CDR3 has 14 residues. In DNA, the CDR3 is TGTGCCAGCAGCTCTGGACAGGGCTATAATGGCTACACCTTC. Protein sequence: CASSSGQGYNGYTF.

This chain connects TRBV19 to TRBJ1-6; weak D call: TRBD1 (6 bases). Deletions cut 7 bases from V and 10 bases from J, with 17 bases between. The CDR3 runs to 14 residues. Germline-derived CDR1 and CDR2 are LNHDA and SQIVND (reference sequence). The CDR3 DNA sequence: TGTGCCAGTACCCGGGGGGGCGGGGAATCACCCCTCCACTTT. This sequence encodes CASTRGGGESPLHF.

This clone was picked up a small number of times. The genes are TRBV5-4 and TRBJ1-4, with D unresolved. Germline V CDR1 and CDR2: SGHNT, YYREEE (reference sequence). Trimming stripped 0 bases from V and 3 bases from J, with 6 bases between. The CDR3 covers 14 residues. In nucleotides, the CDR3 is TGTGCCAGCAGCTTGGGGAGGTCTAATGAAAAACTGTTTTTT. It translates to CASSLGRSNEKLFF.

This sequence joins TRBV6-5 and TRBJ2-7; tentative D call: TRBD2 (6 bases). This CDR3 is 13 amino acids long. Trimming removed 4 bases from V and 4 bases from J, with 11 bases in between. The germline V gene encodes CDR1 MNHEY and CDR2 SVGAGI. CDR3 residues: CASSLERGYEQYF. The CDR3 nucleotides are TGTGCCAGCAGTTTAGAACGGGGGTACGAGCAGTACTTC.

This chain uses TRBV5-1 with TRBJ2-4, with D perhaps TRBD2 (6 bases). The CDR3 is made up of 15 amino acids. Germline V gene sequence: CDR1 SGHRS, CDR2 YFSETQ. Trimming removed 4 bases at V and 3 bases at J, with 14 bases between. The CDR3 protein is CASSTTRGGKNIQYF. The CDR3, as DNA: TGCGCCAGCAGCACTACCCGGGGAGGCAAAAACATTCAGTACTTC.

This clone has just a few counts. The chain joins TRBV4-1 to TRBJ2-1; D possibly corresponds to TRBD2 (5 bases). Trimming pared 8 bases from V and 9 bases from J, leaving 17 bases between. Germline CDR1 reads MGHRA; CDR2 reads YSYEKL. The CDR3 contains 13 residues. The CDR3, as DNA: TGCGCCAGCTCTCTCGCGGGTACTTTTGAGCAGTTCTTC. As protein: CASSLAGTFEQFF.

The rearrangement joins TRBV12-3 or TRBV12-4 to TRBJ1-2, with D possibly TRBD1 on 5 matching bases. The CDR3 contains 12 residues. V lost 4 bases, J lost 2 bases, and 5 bases lay in between. The CDR3: CASSSGNYGYTF. The CDR3 nucleotides read TGTGCCAGCAGTTCAGGGAACTATGGCTACACCTTC.

The rearrangement links TRBV19 to TRBJ1-3, with D perhaps TRBD1 (6 bases). Trimming cost V 5 bases and J 4 bases, with 15 bases left between them. Per the germline V gene, CDR1 is LNHDA and CDR2 is SQIVND (reference sequence). The CDR3 is made up of 15 amino acids. CDR3 protein: CASSLTDDRGNTIYF. CDR3 sequence (DNA): TGTGCCAGTAGTCTGACAGACGACAGGGGAAACACCATATATTTT.

The chain has TRBV9 and TRBJ2-3; D perhaps matches TRBD2 (6 bases). Per germline, CDR1 SGDLS and CDR2 YYNGEE. This CDR3 is built from 16 residues. The germline V and J ends were trimmed by 0 bases and 2 bases, with 13 bases remaining between them. The DNA for the CDR3 is TGTGCCAGCAGCGTAGGCCCGGGACTCAACACAGATACGCAGTATTTT. Its protein is CASSVGPGLNTDTQYF.

This clone was counted a few times. This chain connects TRBV9 to TRBJ1-5, with TRBD1 matching over 9 bases. With V trimmed by 0 bases and J by 5 bases, 3 bases remained unmatched. This CDR3 comprises 15 residues. CDR1 and CDR2 (germline): SGDLS, YYNGEE. This chain's CDR3 is CASSVDGQGYQPQHF. In nucleotides, the CDR3 is TGTGCCAGCAGCGTAGATGGACAGGGGTATCAGCCCCAGCATTTT.